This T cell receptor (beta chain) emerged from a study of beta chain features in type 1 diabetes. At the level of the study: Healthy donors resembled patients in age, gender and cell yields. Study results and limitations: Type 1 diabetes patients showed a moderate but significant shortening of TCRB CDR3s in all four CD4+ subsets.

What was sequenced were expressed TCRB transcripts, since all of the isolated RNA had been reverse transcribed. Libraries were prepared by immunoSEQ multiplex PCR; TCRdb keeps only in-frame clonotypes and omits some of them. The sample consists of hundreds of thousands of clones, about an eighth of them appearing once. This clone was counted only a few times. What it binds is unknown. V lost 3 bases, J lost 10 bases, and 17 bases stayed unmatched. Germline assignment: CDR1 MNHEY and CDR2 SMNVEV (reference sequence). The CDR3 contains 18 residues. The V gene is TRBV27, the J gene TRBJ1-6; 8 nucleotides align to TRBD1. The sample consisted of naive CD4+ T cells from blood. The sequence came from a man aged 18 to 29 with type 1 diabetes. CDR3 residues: CASSFSVRQGRFGSPLHF. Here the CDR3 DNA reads TGTGCCAGCAGTTTTAGCGTCAGACAGGGGAGGTTTGGGTCACCCCTCCACTTT.